Listed here are 19 T cell receptor beta chains from one sample, sequenced in a study of T cells in Graves' hyperthyroidism and ophthalmopathy. RNA transcripts were the template for amplifying TCR beta CDR3 regions. HTBI primers drove first-round RT-PCR of the TCR CDR3. One entry per CDR3 protein results from TCRdb running MiXCR on the multiplex PCR reads. The sample lists roughly 640,000 distinct CDR3 sequences, about 16% occurring once. Material: blood. The receptors come from a woman aged 35 to 49 with Graves' ophthalmopathy.

Ten or more counts support this clonotype. The chain combines TRBV14 with TRBJ2-3; 7 positions match TRBD1. Germline assignment: CDR1 SGHDN and CDR2 FVKESK. The CDR3 sequence is 17 residues long. V was pared by 1 base and J by 2 bases, with 9 bases of the junction left unmatched. DNA of the CDR3: TGTGCCAGCAGCCAAGGCCCCCGGGACAGATTCACAGATACGCAGTATTTT. Translation gives CASSQGPRDRFTDTQYF.

This clonotype has a count of ten or more. V is TRBV6-1 and J is TRBJ2-3; D is perhaps TRBD1 (6 bases). The CDR3 loop spans 16 amino acids. CDR1 is MNHNS, CDR2 SASEGT, per germline. V was shortened by 1 base and J by 5 bases, with 16 bases between the two germline ends. The CDR3, as DNA: TGTGCCAGCAGTGAAGTGGGGTCAGGGGTACGAGATACGCAGTATTTT. It is translated as CASSEVGSGVRDTQYF.

This clonotype was seen many times. The rearrangement uses TRBV7-2 and TRBJ1-5; D is uncertain. Germline lookup yields CDR1 SGHTA and CDR2 FQGNSA. The CDR3 spans 13 residues. The V end was cut by 1 base, the J end by 5 bases, with 6 bases between. The CDR3 spells CASSLVADQPQHF. Here the CDR3 DNA reads TGTGCCAGCAGCTTAGTGGCCGATCAGCCCCAGCATTTT.

This clonotype was seen ten or more times. This chain connects TRBV20-1 to TRBJ2-3; perhaps TRBD2 as D (7 bases). Trimming took 4 bases from V and 9 from J, leaving 20 bases between them. This CDR3 spans 14 amino acids. Germline V gene data show CDR1 as DFQATT and CDR2 as SNEGSKA (reference sequence). The DNA of the CDR3 is TGCAGTGCTATGGAGGGAGGGCGAGGGGGAACGCAGTATTTT. It is translated as CSAMEGGRGGTQYF.

This clonotype was picked up many times. The gene calls are TRBV5-1 and TRBJ2-7; no clear D gene. Trimming took off 6 bases at V and 5 bases at J, with 15 bases between the two ends. Germline V gene data show CDR1 as SGHRS and CDR2 as YFSETQ. This CDR3 contains 13 residues. The DNA of the CDR3 is TGCGCCAGCACCAAAAGTAAGGACGACGAGCAGTACTTC. Amino acids: CASTKSKDDEQYF.

The chain links TRBV29-1 to TRBJ1-1; D is unclear. The CDR3 contains 13 residues. The V end was cut by 0 bases, the J end by 1 base, with 6 bases between. The V gene's germline CDR1 is SQVTM and CDR2 ANQGSEA. The CDR3 bases are TGCAGCGTTGAAGAACAGCAGAACACTGAAGCTTTCTTT. It encodes CSVEEQQNTEAFF.

The V gene is TRBV20-1, the J gene TRBJ2-7, with D tentatively TRBD2 (5 bases). The V end lost 5 bases, the J end lost 6 bases, and 20 bases lay between the germline ends. The V gene's germline CDR1 is DFQATT and CDR2 SNEGSKA (reference sequence). This CDR3 contains 14 residues. Here the CDR3 DNA reads TGCAGTGCTTTTCCCAGGAGGTCTGATGGCGAGCAGTACTTC. This translates into CSAFPRRSDGEQYF.

This clonotype was seen a few times. The V gene is TRBV5-8, the J gene TRBJ1-3; no definite D call. The CDR3 loop spans 13 amino acids. The ends were cut back, 4 bases at V and 2 bases at J, with 7 bases in the middle. Germline CDR1 SGHTS, CDR2 YDEGEE. CDR3 sequence (DNA): TGTGCCAGCAGCGGCCCCCCTGGAAACACCATATATTTT. Its protein is CASSGPPGNTIYF.

The gene calls are TRBV6-2 or TRBV6-3 and TRBJ1-2; TRBD1 is a possible D gene (6 bases). Trimming took 6 bases from V and 8 from J, leaving 16 bases between them. The V gene's germline CDR1 is MNHEY and CDR2 SVGEGT. The CDR3 totals 13 residues. CDR3 loop: CASSNRDGIGYTF. DNA of the CDR3: TGTGCCAGCAGCAACAGGGACGGTATCGGCTACACCTTC.

This clonotype was detected only a few times. The rearrangement uses TRBV20-1 and TRBJ2-7; TRBD2 agrees at 12 bases. V trimming: 6 bases; J trimming: 6 bases; junction bases outside the gene matches: 3. The germline V gene has CDR1 DFQATT and CDR2 SNEGSKA (reference sequence). CDR3 length: 12 amino acids. The CDR3 region has the DNA TGCAGTGCGGTGGGACTAGCGGGCGAGCAGTACTTC. This gives the protein CSAVGLAGEQYF.

This clonotype was found many times. This rearrangement joins TRBV28 to TRBJ2-7; 8 nucleotides line up with TRBD1. Trimming at V came to 5 bases and at J to 1 base, leaving 4 bases not matched to a gene. Looked up from germline, CDR1 is MDHEN and CDR2 is SYDVKM. This CDR3 comprises 14 residues. This CDR3 reads CASSPWDRSYEQYF. The CDR3 DNA follows: TGTGCCAGCAGTCCCTGGGACAGGTCCTACGAGCAGTACTTC.

This clonotype was counted ten times or more. The V call is TRBV2, the J call TRBJ2-7; D ambiguous. CDR3 length equals 16 residues. The V gene's germline CDR1 is SNHLY and CDR2 FYNNEI. V lost 6 bases and J lost 2, with 20 bases in between. CDR3 amino acids: CASRPHRGSFTYEQYF. The CDR3 DNA is TGTGCCAGCAGGCCTCATAGAGGATCCTTTACCTACGAGCAGTACTTC.

The chain combines TRBV12-3 or TRBV12-4 with TRBJ1-4; TRBD1 might be the D (6 bases). The CDR3 is made up of 15 amino acids. Trimming took 5 bases from V and 8 from J, leaving 18 bases between them. The DNA of the CDR3 is TGTGCCAGCAGTGATCCGTCGGGGGCGAGGGAAAAACTGTTTTTT. Encoded protein: CASSDPSGAREKLFF.

This clonotype has ten or more counts. This chain connects TRBV10-3 to TRBJ2-1; 9 bases are shared with TRBD2. Germline V lookup: CDR1 ENHRY, CDR2 SYGVKD. The V gene end was trimmed by 4 bases and the J gene end by 6 bases; junction bases not matched to a gene: 7. This CDR3 is 15 amino acids long. Here the CDR3 DNA reads TGTGCCATCAGTGCGGGGGCGGGAGGGCCCAATGAGCAGTTCTTC. Its translation: CAISAGAGGPNEQFF.

This clonotype turned up a few times. The rearrangement links TRBV5-1 to TRBJ2-2; D unclear. The CDR3 runs to 14 residues. Trimming pared 0 bases from V and 6 bases from J, leaving 9 bases between. Germline assignment: CDR1 SGHRS and CDR2 YFSETQ. Here the CDR3 DNA reads TGCGCCAGCAGCTTGGAAACCCCCCCCGGGGAGCTGTTTTTT. It yields the protein CASSLETPPGELFF. Full variable domain (remainder filled in from reference TRBV5-1 and TRBJ2-2): KAGVTQTPRYLIKTRGQQVTLSCSPISGHRSVSWYQQTPGQGLQFLFEYFSETQRNKGNFPGRFSGRQFSNSRSEMNVSTLELGDSALYLCASSLETPPGELFFGEGSRLTVL.

This clonotype was found a few times. The V gene is TRBV6-6, the J gene TRBJ1-6, with D possibly being TRBD1 (6 bases). The CDR3 contains 16 residues. The V end was cut by 0 bases, the J end by 7 bases, with 13 bases between. Germline CDR1 MNHNY, CDR2 SVGAGI (reference sequence). The CDR3 DNA follows: TGTGCCAGCAGTTACTCCCCACAGGGTGTGAATTCACCCCTCCACTTT. Amino acids: CASSYSPQGVNSPLHF.

This clonotype was seen many times. This rearrangement joins TRBV14 to TRBJ2-3; no definite D call. V was clipped by 2 bases and J by 7 bases, with 7 bases between them. The germline V gene encodes CDR1 SGHDN and CDR2 FVKESK. The CDR3 totals 12 residues. CDR3 coding DNA: TGTGCCAGCAGCCAAACCCGGCATACGCAGTATTTT. This gives the protein CASSQTRHTQYF.

V and J are TRBV30 and TRBJ2-7; perhaps TRBD2 as D (6 bases). The CDR3 totals 11 residues. Trimming cost V 5 bases and J 5 bases, with 10 bases left between them. Germline V gene lookup returns CDR1 GTSNPN and CDR2 SVGIG (reference sequence). The CDR3 DNA reads TGTGCCTGGGGAGGGCCCCACGAGCAGTACTTC. Protein sequence: CAWGGPHEQYF.

In this sample, this clonotype turned up many times. V is TRBV2 and J is TRBJ2-2; a possible D gene is TRBD1 (5 bases). In germline, CDR1 is SNHLY, CDR2 FYNNEI. This CDR3 has 16 residues. V was pared by 4 bases and J by 0 bases, with 12 bases between. The DNA for the CDR3 is TGTGCCAGCAGTGGTATGCGGACAACGAACACCGGGGAGCTGTTTTTT. Translating gives CASSGMRTTNTGELFF.